Below, 25 T cell receptor beta chains from the same sample are listed, as sequenced in a study of beta chain features in type 1 diabetes. All of the isolated RNA was reverse transcribed, so expressed TCRB transcripts were sequenced. Profiling relied on immunoSEQ multiplex PCR, and the TCRdb table lists in-frame clones only, not all of them. The sample yields about 350,000 clones, 15% to 20% seen once. Sequences were obtained from naive CD4+ T cells from blood. The receptors were sampled from a woman aged 18-29 years in good health.

The chain employs TRBV5-1 and TRBJ2-5, with D possibly TRBD2 on 6 matching bases. The CDR3 totals 13 residues. Trimming took off 6 bases at V and 1 base at J, with 10 bases between the two ends. Germline loops: CDR1 SGHRS, CDR2 YFSETQ. The CDR3 spells CASNLATQETQYF. CDR3 sequence (DNA): TGCGCCAGCAATCTAGCGACCCAAGAGACCCAGTACTTC.

The chain recombines TRBV18 with TRBJ2-3, with D unresolved. V was cut by 6 bases and J by 6 bases, with 10 bases left in between. There are 12 residues in the CDR3. CDR1 and CDR2 from the germline V gene are KGHSH and LQKENI. The chain's CDR3 is CASSPTRDTQYF. CDR3 sequence (DNA): TGTGCCAGCTCCCCAACGCGGGATACGCAGTATTTT.

The table lists this clone with a few counts. V is TRBV6-5 and J is TRBJ1-5, with 7 bases aligning to TRBD1. Germline values: CDR1 MNHEY, CDR2 SVGAGI. The CDR3 covers 14 residues. J was trimmed by 6 bases and V by 6 bases; bases with no gene match: 8. CDR3 bases: TGTGCCAGCAGATTTACAGGGGACGGTCAGCCCCAGCATTTT. Translating gives CASRFTGDGQPQHF.

The chain joins TRBV30 to TRBJ1-1; D is ambiguous. Between the trimmed V and J ends, which lost 2 bases and 7 bases, there was a span of 5 bases. This CDR3 contains 10 residues. Germline V lookup: CDR1 GTSNPN, CDR2 SVGIG (reference sequence). The CDR3 region has the DNA TGTGCCTGGAGTACGGTTGAAGCTTTCTTT. It is translated as CAWSTVEAFF.

V is TRBV2 and J is TRBJ1-2; D is uncertain. Per germline, CDR1 SNHLY and CDR2 FYNNEI. The CDR3 is 15 amino acids. The V end lost 2 bases, the J end lost 4 bases, and 14 bases lay between the germline ends. DNA for the CDR3: TGTGCCAGCAGTGAAACTGGCGCTTGGGCCTATGGCTACACCTTC. The encoded protein is CASSETGAWAYGYTF.

This clone was observed a few times. The rearrangement uses TRBV2 and TRBJ2-3; D ambiguous. V was pared by 7 bases and J by 2 bases, with 13 bases between. This CDR3 region has 14 residues. Germline loops: CDR1 SNHLY, CDR2 FYNNEI. The CDR3 loop reads CASTPLKNTDTQYF. As DNA, the CDR3 is TGTGCCAGCACCCCCCTAAAAAACACAGATACGCAGTATTTT.

This clone was observed a handful of times. The rearrangement uses TRBV27 and TRBJ2-5, with TRBD1 identical over 11 bases. Germline CDR1 MNHEY, CDR2 SMNVEV (reference sequence). The CDR3 length is 17 residues. The V segment lost 4 bases and the J segment 1 base; nucleotides outside the gene matches: 8. This CDR3 is CASSSPKGTGGQETQYF. The CDR3 nucleotides read TGTGCCAGCAGTTCACCTAAGGGGACAGGGGGCCAAGAGACCCAGTACTTC.

V usage is TRBV11-2 and J usage is TRBJ1-5, with 7 bases matching TRBD1. The CDR3 runs 15 residues. The V and J ends lost 1 base and 4 bases, in that order; junction bases with no gene match: 4. Per germline, CDR1 SGHAT and CDR2 FQNNGV. The CDR3 DNA is TGTGCCAGCAGCTTAGGAGGACAGGCAAATCAGCCCCAGCATTTT. It codes for CASSLGGQANQPQHF.

V and J are TRBV2 and TRBJ2-7, with D tentatively TRBD1 (5 bases). With 4 bases removed from V and 2 bases from J, the gap between germline ends came to 21 bases. The CDR3 consists of 17 residues. Germline V gene data show CDR1 as SNHLY and CDR2 as FYNNEI. This chain's CDR3 is CASSALSSGQGAYEQYF. The CDR3 DNA follows: TGTGCCAGCAGTGCCCTCTCCTCAGGACAAGGCGCCTACGAGCAGTACTTC. The entire variable domain, with the rest obtained from reference TRBV2 and TRBJ2-7, is as follows: EPEVTQTPSHQVTQMGQEVILRCVPISNHLYFYWYRQILGQKVEFLVSFYNNEISEKSEIFDDQFSVERPDGSNFTLKIRSTKLEDSAMYFCASSALSSGQGAYEQYFGPGTRLTVT.

This clone has a handful of counts. The chain couples TRBV19 to TRBJ1-2; a weak D match, TRBD1 (6 bases). The CDR3 has 14 amino acids. Germline lookup yields CDR1 LNHDA and CDR2 SQIVND (reference sequence). V was cut by 3 bases and J by 1 base, with 9 bases left in between. CDR3 sequence reads: CASSIGQLNYGYTF. In DNA, the CDR3 is TGTGCCAGTAGTATCGGACAGCTTAACTATGGCTACACCTTC.

The gene calls are TRBV27 and TRBJ1-6; TRBD1 matches 8 bases. The CDR3 contains 15 residues. In germline, CDR1 is MNHEY, CDR2 SMNVEV (reference sequence). V lost 3 bases to trimming and J lost 9 bases; unmatched junction nucleotides: 7. The CDR3 spells CASSFRQGRTSPLHF. The CDR3 DNA sequence: TGTGCCAGCAGTTTCCGACAGGGGAGGACTTCACCCCTCCACTTT.

The V call is TRBV29-1, the J call TRBJ1-1, with 10 positions matching TRBD1. Germline V CDR1 and CDR2: SQVTM, ANQGSEA. With 4 bases clipped from V and 8 bases from J, the junction kept 7 bases outside the gene matches. The CDR3 is made up of 13 amino acids. CDR3 DNA sequence: TGCAGCGTTGTCCGGGACAGGGGCGGGGAAGCTTTCTTT. Protein product: CSVVRDRGGEAFF.

The chain recombines TRBV19 with TRBJ2-5, with 8 bases fitting TRBD2. Per germline, CDR1 LNHDA and CDR2 SQIVND (reference sequence). The CDR3 is made up of 15 amino acids. The ends lost 7 bases at V and 1 base at J; junction bases unmatched: 8. CDR3 loop: CASTPGGAAQETQYF. The CDR3 nucleotides are TGTGCCAGTACCCCGGGGGGGGCAGCCCAAGAGACCCAGTACTTC.

There are a few counts of this clone. The gene calls are TRBV30 and TRBJ1-6; 7 positions agree with TRBD1. The germline gives CDR1 GTSNPN, CDR2 SVGIG (reference sequence). The CDR3 consists of 15 residues. With V trimmed by 2 bases and J by 5 bases, 6 bases remained unmatched. The CDR3 DNA reads as TGTGCCTGGAGTAGACAGGGCGGGCATAATTCACCCCTCCACTTT. Its protein product is CAWSRQGGHNSPLHF.

The chain joins TRBV7-2 to TRBJ2-3; weak D call: TRBD2 (6 bases). V lost 3 bases to trimming and J lost 0 bases, with 10 bases between them. This CDR3 region has 15 residues. CDR1 and CDR2 (germline): SGHTA, FQGNSA. The CDR3, as DNA: TGTGCCAGCAGCTTGGGCGGGATCAGCACAGATACGCAGTATTTT. This translates into CASSLGGISTDTQYF. Full variable domain (outside the CDR3, taken from reference TRBV7-2 and TRBJ2-3): GAGVSQSPSNKVTEKGKDVELRCDPISGHTALYWYRQSLGQGLEFLIYFQGNSAPDKSGLPSDRFSAERTGGSVSTLTIQRTQQEDSAVYLCASSLGGISTDTQYFGPGTRLTVL.

This clone was observed once. The V and J genes are TRBV5-6 and TRBJ1-5; D call uncertain. The CDR3 extends over 15 amino acids. The V gene's germline CDR1 is SGHDT and CDR2 YYEEEE. Deletions cut 2 bases from V and 0 bases from J, with 9 bases between. The CDR3 coding sequence is TGTGCCAGCAGCTTTCAGCGGTATAGCAATCAGCCCCAGCATTTT. This gives the protein CASSFQRYSNQPQHF.

V usage is TRBV25-1 and J usage is TRBJ2-4, with D tentatively TRBD1 (6 bases). Trimming left V 2 bases short and J 8 bases short, with 13 bases between. Germline V CDR1 and CDR2: MGHDK, SYGVNS. The CDR3 is 14 residues long. This chain's CDR3 is CASSEAGAGDIQYF. The CDR3 DNA follows: TGTGCCAGCAGTGAAGCAGGGGCCGGGGACATTCAGTACTTC.

This clone was seen only a few times. The same CDR3 also results from other DNA sequences found in this sample. The rearrangement links TRBV18 to TRBJ2-7; 11 bases match TRBD2. The length of the CDR3 is 14 residues. Germline CDR1 reads KGHSH; CDR2 reads LQKENI. With 3 bases clipped from V and 6 bases from J, the junction kept 4 bases outside the gene matches. The CDR3 region is CASSPGLAGGEQYF. The DNA of the CDR3 is TGTGCCAGCTCACCTGGACTAGCGGGCGGCGAGCAGTACTTC.

This clone was counted only a few times. The V call is TRBV25-1, the J call TRBJ2-3; a weak D match, TRBD1 (7 bases). The ends were cut back, 2 bases at V and 4 bases at J, with 16 bases in the middle. The germline CDR1 and CDR2 sequences are MGHDK and SYGVNS. The length of the CDR3 is 16 residues. As DNA, the CDR3 is TGTGCCAGCAGTGAAGGGCAGGGGGGTTGGGCAGATACGCAGTATTTT. Amino acids: CASSEGQGGWADTQYF.

The chain uses TRBV7-3 and TRBJ2-1, with a tentative D call TRBD1 (7 bases). V gave up 5 bases and J gave up 6 bases, with 11 bases separating them. This CDR3 is built from 13 residues. Germline loops: CDR1 SGHTA, CDR2 FQGTGA. DNA for the CDR3: TGTGCCAGCAGCCACCAGGGGGGCAATGAGCAGTTCTTC. This sequence encodes CASSHQGGNEQFF. Using reference TRBV7-3 and TRBJ2-1 for the parts outside the CDR3, the full variable domain is GAGVSQTPSNKVTEKGKYVELRCDPISGHTALYWYRQSLGQGPEFLIYFQGTGAADDSGLPNDRFFAVRPEGSVSTLKIQRTERGDSAVYLCASSHQGGNEQFFGPGTRLTVL.

There are a few counts of this clone. The V call is TRBV4-1, the J call TRBJ2-1; tentatively, D is TRBD2 (6 bases). The V end was cut by 4 bases, the J end by 0 bases, with 13 bases between. Germline CDR1 is MGHRA and CDR2 is YSYEKL. The CDR3 runs 16 residues. This chain's CDR3 is CASSRPGRYSYNEQFF. CDR3 in DNA: TGCGCCAGCAGCCGTCCGGGGAGGTACTCCTACAATGAGCAGTTCTTC.

This clone was recorded a few times. The CDR3 region is CASSYGGDSPLHF. The CDR3 DNA follows: TGTGCCAGCAGTTACGGGGGCGATTCACCCCTCCACTTT. The J gene is TRBJ1-6, the V gene TRBV6-5, with D perhaps matching TRBD1 (6 bases). Trimming stripped 2 bases from V and 8 bases from J, with 7 bases between. The germline V gene has CDR1 MNHEY and CDR2 SVGAGI. This CDR3 region has 13 residues.

This chain's CDR3 is CASSSNRYEQYF. CDR3 nucleotides: TGCGCCAGCAGCTCTAACCGGTACGAGCAGTACTTC. The chain links TRBV5-1 to TRBJ2-7, with unresolved D. Germline values: CDR1 SGHRS, CDR2 YFSETQ. This CDR3 comprises 12 residues. With 3 bases removed from V and 4 bases from J, the gap between germline ends came to 8 bases.

The DNA of the CDR3 is TGTGCCAGCAGCTTATTACAGAGTAATTCACCCCTCCACTTT. This sequence encodes CASSLLQSNSPLHF. The chain couples TRBV7-9 to TRBJ1-6; the D is unclear. Germline V gene sequence: CDR1 SEHNR, CDR2 FQNEAQ (reference sequence). V lost 2 bases to trimming and J lost 6 bases, with 8 bases between them. CDR3 length: 14 residues. The complete variable domain, with remaining parts taken from reference TRBV7-9 and TRBJ1-6, reads DTGVSQNPRHKITKRGQNVTFRCDPISEHNRLYWYRQTLGQGPEFLTYFQNEAQLEKSRLLSDRFSAERPKGSFSTLEIQRTEQGDSAMYLCASSLLQSNSPLHFGNGTRLTVT.

The rearrangement links TRBV23-1 to TRBJ2-5, with 13 bases identical to TRBD2. TRBV23-1 is an ORF; its function is uncertain. The CDR3 spans 18 residues. The J segment lost 1 base and the V segment lost 6 bases, leaving 11 bases of the junction unmatched. This CDR3 is CASRQPGLAGPSQETQYF. The CDR3 DNA reads TGCGCCAGCAGGCAACCGGGACTAGCGGGGCCGTCCCAAGAGACCCAGTACTTC.